The clone carrying this TCR beta chain came up a few times. The antigen remains unidentified. Investigators reverse transcribed all isolated RNA, so they sequenced expressed TCRB transcripts. Naive, central memory and regulatory T cell samples averaged about 3.57 million immunoSEQ reads each. Using immunoSEQ multiplex PCR, the repertoire was profiled, and TCRdb retains in-frame clones only, with some absent. Of approximately 250,000 clones in the sample, about a sixth were seen once. This sample is drawn from a study of beta chain features in type 1 diabetes. Study-level points and caveats: Moderate but significant shortening of TCRB CDR3s was recorded in all four CD4+ subsets from Type 1 diabetes patients. Any HLA effect on TCRB rearrangement was left unresolved by small sub-analyses. Although PCR might favor shorter templates, it would do so equally in patients and controls.

CDR3 size: 14 residues. With 0 bases removed from V and 5 bases from J, the gap between germline ends came to 10 bases. CDR1 and CDR2 from the germline V gene are MGHRA and YSYEKL. Sequencing was carried out using naive CD4+ T cells from blood. The receptor's source is a young man with type 1 diabetes. The chain links TRBV4-1 to TRBJ1-1, with D maybe TRBD1 (5 bases). Here the CDR3 DNA reads TGCGCCAGCAGCCAAGATACAAGGGGAACTGAAGCTTTCTTT. Amino acid sequence: CASSQDTRGTEAFF.